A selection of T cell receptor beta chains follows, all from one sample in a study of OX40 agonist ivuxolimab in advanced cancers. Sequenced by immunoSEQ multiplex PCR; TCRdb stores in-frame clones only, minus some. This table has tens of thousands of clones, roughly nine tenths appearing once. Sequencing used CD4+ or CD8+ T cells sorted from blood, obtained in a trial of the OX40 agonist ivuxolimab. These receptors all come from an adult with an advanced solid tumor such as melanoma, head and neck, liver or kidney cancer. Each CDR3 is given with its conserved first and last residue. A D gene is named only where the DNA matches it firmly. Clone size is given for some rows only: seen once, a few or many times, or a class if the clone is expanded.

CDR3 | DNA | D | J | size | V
CASSLETSGYTDTQYF | TGTGCCAGCAGCTTGGAAACTAGCGGGTACACAGATACGCAGTATTTT | TRBD2 | TRBJ2-3 | NA | TRBV5-6
CASSQAGTGFYNEQFF | TGCGCCAGCAGCCAGGCCGGGACAGGATTTTACAATGAGCAGTTCTTC | TRBD1 | TRBJ2-1 | NA | TRBV4-1
CASSTKGLGLYNEQFF | TGTGCCAGTAGTACCAAGGGACTAGGTCTTTACAATGAGCAGTTCTTC | TRBD2 | TRBJ2-1 | NA | TRBV19
CSARGDYGYTF | TGCAGCGCCAGGGGGGACTATGGCTACACCTTC | TRBD1 | TRBJ1-2 | NA | TRBV29-1
CSVRFGLEQYF | TGCAGCGTTAGGTTTGGGCTCGAGCAGTACTTC | NA | TRBJ2-7 | NA | TRBV29-1
CASSFGGQGYTGELFF | TGTGCCAGCAGCTTCGGGGGACAGGGGTACACCGGGGAGCTGTTTTTT | TRBD1 | TRBJ2-2 | once | TRBV27
CASSLVGGNEQFF | TGTGCCAGCAGCCTTGTTGGAGGAAATGAGCAGTTCTTC | NA | TRBJ2-1 | NA | TRBV5-6
CATRQDSSYEQYF | TGTGCCACCAGGCAGGATAGCTCCTACGAGCAGTACTTC | NA | TRBJ2-7 | few | TRBV15
CASRIGIWNSPLHF | TGTGCCAGCAGAATCGGGATTTGGAATTCACCCCTCCACTTT | NA | TRBJ1-6 | NA | TRBV6-6
CASSVVTAGTEAFF | TGTGCCAGCAGCGTAGTAACCGCGGGCACTGAAGCTTTCTTT | NA | TRBJ1-1 | NA | TRBV9
CASSPRQGPFHTEAFF | TGTGCCAGTAGCCCCCGACAGGGGCCCTTTCACACTGAAGCTTTCTTT | TRBD1 | TRBJ1-1 | NA | TRBV19
CASSQVVMNTEAFF | TGCGCCAGCAGCCAAGTGGTGATGAACACTGAAGCTTTCTTT | NA | TRBJ1-1 | NA | TRBV4-1
CASSSPTSGISETQYF | TGTGCCAGCAGCTCACCAACTAGCGGTATTTCAGAGACCCAGTACTTC | TRBD2 | TRBJ2-5 | NA | TRBV7-8
CASSEGDAYDSPLHF | TGTGCCAGCAGTGAGGGGGACGCGTACGATTCACCCCTCCACTTT | NA | TRBJ1-6 | NA | TRBV6-1
CASSPLETGHNTEAFF | TGTGCCAGTAGTCCATTAGAAACGGGACATAACACTGAAGCTTTCTTT | NA | TRBJ1-1 | NA | TRBV19
CASSFTGPNEKLFF | TGTGCCAGCAGCTTTACAGGTCCTAATGAAAAACTGTTTTTT | NA | TRBJ1-4 | NA | TRBV5-4
CASSLIADSGNTIYF | TGTGCCAGCAGCTTAATTGCAGACTCTGGAAACACCATATATTTT | NA | TRBJ1-3 | NA | TRBV7-9
CASSWTGSLYGYTF | TGTGCCAGCAGCTGGACAGGGAGCCTCTATGGCTACACCTTC | TRBD1 | TRBJ1-2 | NA | TRBV5-6
CASNPERGGAETGELFF | TGTGCCAGCAACCCGGAACGCGGGGGGGCGGAAACCGGGGAGCTGTTTTTT | TRBD2 | TRBJ2-2 | NA | TRBV7-2
CASSLGAGMNTEAFF | TGTGCCAGCAGCTTAGGAGCGGGAATGAACACTGAAGCTTTCTTT | NA | TRBJ1-1 | NA | TRBV13
CASSQDVGHNEQFF | TGCGCCAGCAGCCAAGATGTAGGGCACAATGAGCAGTTCTTC | NA | TRBJ2-1 | NA | TRBV4-1
CASSSGTGEKLFF | TGTGCCAGCAGTTCCGGGACAGGTGAAAAACTGTTTTTT | TRBD1 | TRBJ1-4 | NA | TRBV2
CASSEGGRDYEQYF | TGTGCCAGCAGTGAGGGGGGACGGGACTACGAGCAGTACTTC | NA | TRBJ2-7 | NA | TRBV27